Sequencing of this TCR beta chain was carried out in a study of CD8 T cells in Susac syndrome. CDR3 size: 15 residues. Deletions cut 4 bases from V and 0 bases from J, with 15 bases between. From germline, CDR1 is SQVTM and CDR2 ANQGSEA. Random hexamers primed reverse transcription of 0.5 to 1 ug RNA. TCRdb called the immunoSEQ multiplex PCR reads again in MiXCR, with one record for every CDR3 protein. The sample has about 300,000 distinct CDR3 sequences, 75% to 85% seen once; the top ten hold 0.21%. The sequenced material came from CD8+ T cells from PBMCs. The chain uses TRBV29-1 and TRBJ1-1, with D uncertain. The source of this sequence is a human donor with multiple sclerosis. The CDR3 is CSVAISSLMNTEAFF. The CDR3 nucleotides are TGCAGCGTTGCCATCTCCTCCCTCATGAACACTGAAGCTTTCTTT.